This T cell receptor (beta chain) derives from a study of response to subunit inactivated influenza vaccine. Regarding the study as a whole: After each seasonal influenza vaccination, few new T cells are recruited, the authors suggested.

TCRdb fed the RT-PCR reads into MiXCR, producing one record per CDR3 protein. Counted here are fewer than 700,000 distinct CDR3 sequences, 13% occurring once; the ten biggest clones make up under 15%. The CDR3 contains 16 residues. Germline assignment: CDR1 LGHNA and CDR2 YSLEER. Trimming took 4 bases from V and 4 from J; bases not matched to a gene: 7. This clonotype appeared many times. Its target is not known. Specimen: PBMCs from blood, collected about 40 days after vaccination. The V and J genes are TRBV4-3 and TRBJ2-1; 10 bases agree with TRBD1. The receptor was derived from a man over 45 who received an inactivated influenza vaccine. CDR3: CASSPIKGQGYNEQFF. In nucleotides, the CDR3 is TGCGCCAGCAGCCCCATAAAGGGACAGGGGTACAATGAGCAGTTCTTC.